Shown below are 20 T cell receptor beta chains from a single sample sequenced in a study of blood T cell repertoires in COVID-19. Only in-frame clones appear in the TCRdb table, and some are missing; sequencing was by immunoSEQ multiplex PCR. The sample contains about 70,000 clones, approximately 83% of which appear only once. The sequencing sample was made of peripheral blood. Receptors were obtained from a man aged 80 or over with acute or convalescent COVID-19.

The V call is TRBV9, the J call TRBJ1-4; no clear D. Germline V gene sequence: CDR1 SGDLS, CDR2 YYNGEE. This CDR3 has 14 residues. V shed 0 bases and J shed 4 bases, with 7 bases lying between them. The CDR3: CASSVGSGNEKLFF. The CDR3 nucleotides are TGTGCCAGCAGCGTAGGCAGCGGTAATGAAAAACTGTTTTTT.

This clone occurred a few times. Here the CDR3 reads CASSVTRQATNEKLFF. The CDR3, as DNA: TGTGCCAGCAGTGTTACCCGACAGGCAACTAATGAAAAACTGTTTTTT. The chain joins TRBV6-2 or TRBV6-3 to TRBJ1-4; D perhaps matches TRBD1 (6 bases). CDR3 length: 16 residues. Germline CDR1 reads MNHEY; CDR2 reads SVGEGT. Deletions cut 5 bases from V and 0 bases from J, with 13 bases between.

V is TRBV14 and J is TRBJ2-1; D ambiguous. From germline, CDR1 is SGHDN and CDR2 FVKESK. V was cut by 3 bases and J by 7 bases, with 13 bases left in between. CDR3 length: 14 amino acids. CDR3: CASSHSRTTNEQFF. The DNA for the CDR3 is TGTGCCAGCAGCCATTCCCGCACTACAAATGAGCAGTTCTTC.

DNA for the CDR3: TGTGCCAGCAGCCAAGGGGCGGGAGCCTCCTACGAGCAGTACTTC. Translation: CASSQGAGASYEQYF. The chain combines TRBV3-1 (or the pseudogene TRBV3-2) with TRBJ2-7; 7 nucleotides agree with TRBD2. Germline trimming cut 1 base from V and 0 bases from J; bases unmatched to any gene: 3. The CDR3 is made up of 15 amino acids. Germline loops: CDR1 LGHDT, CDR2 YNNKEL (reference sequence).

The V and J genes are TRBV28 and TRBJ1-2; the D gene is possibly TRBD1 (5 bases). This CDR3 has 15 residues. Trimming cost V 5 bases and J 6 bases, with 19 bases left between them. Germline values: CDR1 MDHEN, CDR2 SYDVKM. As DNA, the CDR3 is TGTGCCAGCAGTCTTCACCGCCCCGGGGGGAATGGCTACACCTTC. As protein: CASSLHRPGGNGYTF.

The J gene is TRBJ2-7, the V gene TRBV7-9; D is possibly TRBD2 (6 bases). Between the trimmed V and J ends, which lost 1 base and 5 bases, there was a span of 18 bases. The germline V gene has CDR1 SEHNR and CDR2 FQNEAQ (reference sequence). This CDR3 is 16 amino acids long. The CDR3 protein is CASSLGGGGTWDEQYF. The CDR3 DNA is TGTGCCAGCAGCTTAGGAGGTGGAGGGACCTGGGACGAGCAGTACTTC.

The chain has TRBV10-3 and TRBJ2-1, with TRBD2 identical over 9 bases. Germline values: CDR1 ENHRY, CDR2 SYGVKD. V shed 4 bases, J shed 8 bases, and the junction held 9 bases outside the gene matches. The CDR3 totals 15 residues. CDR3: CAISGGRREGDEQFF. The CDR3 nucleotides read TGTGCCATCAGTGGAGGTCGGCGGGAGGGGGATGAGCAGTTCTTC.

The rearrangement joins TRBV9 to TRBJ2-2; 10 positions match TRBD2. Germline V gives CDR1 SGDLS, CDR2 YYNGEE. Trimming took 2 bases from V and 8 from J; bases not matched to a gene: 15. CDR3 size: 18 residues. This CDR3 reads CASSVEVGASGSAGELFF. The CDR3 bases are TGTGCCAGCAGCGTGGAAGTGGGGGCTAGCGGGAGTGCTGGGGAGCTGTTTTTT.

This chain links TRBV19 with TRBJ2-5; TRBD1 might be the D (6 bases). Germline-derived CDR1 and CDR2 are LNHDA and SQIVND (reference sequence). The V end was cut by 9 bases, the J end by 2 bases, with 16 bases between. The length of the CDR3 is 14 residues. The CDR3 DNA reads TGTGCCAGCAACCGGGACATCGCGCAAGAGACCCAGTACTTC. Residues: CASNRDIAQETQYF.

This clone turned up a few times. The CDR3 bases are TGTGCCAGCAGTTCCGACAGGGGCTTTGGAAACACCATATATTTT. This sequence encodes CASSSDRGFGNTIYF. This chain uses TRBV27 with TRBJ1-3; the match to TRBD1 covers 8 bases. The CDR3 loop spans 15 amino acids. J was trimmed by 3 bases and V by 4 bases; bases with no gene match: 5. Germline V gene sequence: CDR1 MNHEY, CDR2 SMNVEV (reference sequence).

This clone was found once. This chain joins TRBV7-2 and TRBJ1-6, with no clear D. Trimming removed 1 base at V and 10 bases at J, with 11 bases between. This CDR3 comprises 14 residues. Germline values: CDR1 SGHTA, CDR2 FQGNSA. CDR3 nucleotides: TGTGCCAGCAGCTTAGAAAGGTTCGGGTCACCCCTCCACTTT. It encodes CASSLERFGSPLHF.

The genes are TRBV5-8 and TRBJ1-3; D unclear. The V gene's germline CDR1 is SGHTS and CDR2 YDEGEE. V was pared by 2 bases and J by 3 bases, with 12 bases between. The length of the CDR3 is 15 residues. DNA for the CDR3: TGTGCCAGCAGCTTCCACAGCCTCGATGGAAACACCATATATTTT. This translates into CASSFHSLDGNTIYF.

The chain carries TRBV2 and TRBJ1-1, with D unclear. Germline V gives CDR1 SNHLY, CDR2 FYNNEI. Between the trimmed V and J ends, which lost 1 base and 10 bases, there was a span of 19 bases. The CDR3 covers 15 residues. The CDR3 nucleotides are TGTGCCAGCAGTGAAGGGCGGGTAGGACTATCCCCAGCTTTCTTT. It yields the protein CASSEGRVGLSPAFF.

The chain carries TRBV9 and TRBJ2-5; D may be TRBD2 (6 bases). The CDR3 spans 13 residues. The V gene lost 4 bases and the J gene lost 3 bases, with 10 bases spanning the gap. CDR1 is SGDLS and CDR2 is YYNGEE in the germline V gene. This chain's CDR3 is CASSLGSEETQYF. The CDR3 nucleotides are TGTGCCAGCAGCCTCGGGAGTGAAGAGACCCAGTACTTC.

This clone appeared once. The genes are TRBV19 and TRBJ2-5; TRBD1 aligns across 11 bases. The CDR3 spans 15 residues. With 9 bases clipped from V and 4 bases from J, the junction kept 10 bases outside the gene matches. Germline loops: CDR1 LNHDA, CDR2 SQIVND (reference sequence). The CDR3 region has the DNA TGTGCCAGCCGGGACAGGGGGTGGTTCGGAGAGACCCAGTACTTC. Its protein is CASRDRGWFGETQYF.

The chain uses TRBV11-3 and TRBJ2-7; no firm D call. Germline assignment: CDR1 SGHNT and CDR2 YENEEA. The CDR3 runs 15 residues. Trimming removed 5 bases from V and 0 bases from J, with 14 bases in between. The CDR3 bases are TGTGCCAGCAGCCCCAGATTTCCCGTCTCCTACGAGCAGTACTTC. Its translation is CASSPRFPVSYEQYF. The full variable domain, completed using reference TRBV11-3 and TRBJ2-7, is EAGVVQSPRYKIIEKKQPVAFWCNPISGHNTLYWYLQNLGQGPELLIRYENEEAVDDSQLPKDRFSAERLKGVDSTLKIQPAELGDSAVYLCASSPRFPVSYEQYFGPGTRLTVT.

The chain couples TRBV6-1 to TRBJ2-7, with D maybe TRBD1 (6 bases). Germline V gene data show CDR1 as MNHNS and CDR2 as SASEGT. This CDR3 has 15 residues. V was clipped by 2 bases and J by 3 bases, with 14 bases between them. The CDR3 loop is CASSEWGHGVYEQYF. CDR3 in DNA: TGTGCCAGCAGTGAATGGGGACACGGGGTCTACGAGCAGTACTTC.

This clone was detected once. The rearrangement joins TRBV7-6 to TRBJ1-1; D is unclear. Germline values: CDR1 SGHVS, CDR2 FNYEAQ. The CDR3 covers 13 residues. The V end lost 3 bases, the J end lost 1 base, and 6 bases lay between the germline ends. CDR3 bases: TGTGCCAGCAGCTTTACAGAGAACACTGAAGCTTTCTTT. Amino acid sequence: CASSFTENTEAFF.

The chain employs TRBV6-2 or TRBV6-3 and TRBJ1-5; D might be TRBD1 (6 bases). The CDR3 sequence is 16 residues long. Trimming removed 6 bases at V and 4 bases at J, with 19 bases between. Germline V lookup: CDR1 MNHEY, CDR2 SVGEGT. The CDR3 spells CASSPTQGTRNQPQHF. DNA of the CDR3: TGTGCCAGCAGCCCGACCCAGGGGACGAGGAATCAGCCCCAGCATTTT.

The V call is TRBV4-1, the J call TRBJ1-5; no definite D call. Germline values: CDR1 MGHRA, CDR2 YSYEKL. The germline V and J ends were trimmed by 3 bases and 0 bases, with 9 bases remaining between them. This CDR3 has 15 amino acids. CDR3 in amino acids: CASSQIGVSNQPQHF. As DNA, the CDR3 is TGCGCCAGCAGCCAGATCGGGGTTAGCAATCAGCCCCAGCATTTT.